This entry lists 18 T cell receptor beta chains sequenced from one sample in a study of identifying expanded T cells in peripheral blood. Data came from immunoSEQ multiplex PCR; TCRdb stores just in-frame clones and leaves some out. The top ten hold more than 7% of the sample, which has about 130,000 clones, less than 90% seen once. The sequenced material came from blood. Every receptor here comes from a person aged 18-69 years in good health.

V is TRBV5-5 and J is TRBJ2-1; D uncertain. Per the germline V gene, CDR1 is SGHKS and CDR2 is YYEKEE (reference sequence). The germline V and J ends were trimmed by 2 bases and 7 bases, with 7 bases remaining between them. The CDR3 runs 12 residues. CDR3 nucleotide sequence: TGTGCCAGCAGCTTAAGGGAAAATGAGCAGTTCTTC. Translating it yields CASSLRENEQFF.

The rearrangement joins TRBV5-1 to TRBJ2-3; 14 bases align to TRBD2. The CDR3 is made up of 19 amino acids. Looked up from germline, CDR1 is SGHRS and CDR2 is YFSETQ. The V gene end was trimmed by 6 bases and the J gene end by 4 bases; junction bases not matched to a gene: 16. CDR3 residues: CASTPIPGLAGVGPDTQYF. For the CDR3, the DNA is TGCGCCAGCACCCCGATACCGGGACTAGCGGGAGTAGGGCCAGATACGCAGTATTTT.

Here the CDR3 reads CATSRQVHYGYTF. In DNA form, the CDR3 reads TGTGCCACCAGCAGACAGGTGCACTATGGCTACACCTTC. This rearrangement joins TRBV15 to TRBJ1-2; D not resolved. V was shortened by 2 bases and J by 3 bases, with 7 bases between the two germline ends. Germline values: CDR1 LNHNV, CDR2 YYDKDF (reference sequence). The CDR3 sequence is 13 residues long.

The CDR3 DNA reads as TGTGCCAGCAGTTTATTGTCCTCGGGACAGATGAACACTGAAGCTTTCTTT. It encodes CASSLLSSGQMNTEAFF. V and J are TRBV27 and TRBJ1-1, with 7 bases that match TRBD1. J was trimmed by 0 bases and V by 1 base; bases with no gene match: 8. Germline values: CDR1 MNHEY, CDR2 SMNVEV (reference sequence). The CDR3 is 17 residues long.

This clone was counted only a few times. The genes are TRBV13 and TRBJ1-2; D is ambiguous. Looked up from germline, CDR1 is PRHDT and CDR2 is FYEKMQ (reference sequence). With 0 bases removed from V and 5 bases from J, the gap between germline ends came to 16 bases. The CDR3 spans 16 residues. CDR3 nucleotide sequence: TGTGCCAGCAGCTTAGGACGGACTCACGCCTCGTATGGCTACACCTTC. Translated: CASSLGRTHASYGYTF.

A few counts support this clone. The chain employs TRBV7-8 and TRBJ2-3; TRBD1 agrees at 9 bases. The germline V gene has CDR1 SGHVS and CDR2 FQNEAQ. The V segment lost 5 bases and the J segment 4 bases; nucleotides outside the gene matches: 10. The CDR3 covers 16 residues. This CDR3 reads CASSLRRDRAPDTQYF. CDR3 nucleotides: TGTGCCAGCAGCCTCAGACGGGACAGGGCACCAGATACGCAGTATTTT.

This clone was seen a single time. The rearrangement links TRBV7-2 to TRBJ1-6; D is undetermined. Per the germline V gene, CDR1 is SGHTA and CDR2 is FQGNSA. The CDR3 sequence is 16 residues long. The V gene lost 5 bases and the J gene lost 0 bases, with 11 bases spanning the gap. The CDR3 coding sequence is TGTGCCAGCAGCCACGATCTCAGCTCCTATAATTCACCCCTCCACTTT. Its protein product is CASSHDLSSYNSPLHF.

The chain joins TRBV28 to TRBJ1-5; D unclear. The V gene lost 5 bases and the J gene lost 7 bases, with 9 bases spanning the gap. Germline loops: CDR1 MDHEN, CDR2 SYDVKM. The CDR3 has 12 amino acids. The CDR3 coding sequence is TGTGCCAGCAGTCTGGTTGGCCAGCCCCAGCATTTT. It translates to CASSLVGQPQHF.

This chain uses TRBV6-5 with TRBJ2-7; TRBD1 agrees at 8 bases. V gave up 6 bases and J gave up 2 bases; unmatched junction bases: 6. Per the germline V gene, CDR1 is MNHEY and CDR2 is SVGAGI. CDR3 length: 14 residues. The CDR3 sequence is CASSPGQAPYEQYF. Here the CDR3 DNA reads TGTGCCAGCAGCCCGGGACAGGCGCCCTACGAGCAGTACTTC.

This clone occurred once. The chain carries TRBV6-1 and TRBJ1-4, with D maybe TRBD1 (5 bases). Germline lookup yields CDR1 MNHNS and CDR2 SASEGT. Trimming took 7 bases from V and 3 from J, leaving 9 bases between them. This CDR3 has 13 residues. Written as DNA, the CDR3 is TGTGCCAGCATTAGGGGATCTAATGAAAAACTGTTTTTT. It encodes CASIRGSNEKLFF.

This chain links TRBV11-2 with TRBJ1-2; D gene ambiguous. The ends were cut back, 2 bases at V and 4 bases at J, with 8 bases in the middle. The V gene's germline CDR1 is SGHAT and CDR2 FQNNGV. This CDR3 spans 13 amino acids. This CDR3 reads CASSLKPFYGYTF. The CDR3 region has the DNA TGTGCCAGCAGCTTAAAACCTTTCTATGGCTACACCTTC.

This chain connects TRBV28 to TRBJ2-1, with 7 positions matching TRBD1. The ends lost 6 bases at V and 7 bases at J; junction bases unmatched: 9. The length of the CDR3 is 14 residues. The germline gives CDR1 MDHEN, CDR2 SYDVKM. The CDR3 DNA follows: TGTGCCAGCAGACCAGACAGGGATCGGAATGAGCAGTTCTTC. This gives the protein CASRPDRDRNEQFF.

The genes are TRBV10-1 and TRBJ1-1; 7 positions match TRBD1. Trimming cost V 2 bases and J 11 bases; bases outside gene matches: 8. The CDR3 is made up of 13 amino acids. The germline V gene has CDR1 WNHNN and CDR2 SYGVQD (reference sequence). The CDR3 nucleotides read TGCGCCAGCAGTGAGGACAGGGCTGCAGGGGCTTTCTTT. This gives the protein CASSEDRAAGAFF.

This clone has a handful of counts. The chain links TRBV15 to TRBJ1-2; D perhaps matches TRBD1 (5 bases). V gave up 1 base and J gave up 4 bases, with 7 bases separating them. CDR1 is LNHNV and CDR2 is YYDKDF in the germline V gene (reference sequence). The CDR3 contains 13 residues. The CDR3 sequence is CATSRARGYGYTF. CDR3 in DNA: TGTGCCACCAGCAGAGCAAGGGGCTATGGCTACACCTTC.

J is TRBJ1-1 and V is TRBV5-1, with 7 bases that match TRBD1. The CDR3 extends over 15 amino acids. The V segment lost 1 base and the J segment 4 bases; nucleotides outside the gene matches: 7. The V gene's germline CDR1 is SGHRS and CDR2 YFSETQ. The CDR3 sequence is CASSLLAGGFTEAFF. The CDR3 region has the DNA TGCGCCAGCAGCTTGTTGGCAGGGGGTTTCACTGAAGCTTTCTTT.

In DNA, the CDR3 is TGTGCCAGCAGCCGTAATGGACAGACTGAAAACTATGGCTACACCTTC. Protein sequence: CASSRNGQTENYGYTF. This chain joins TRBV11-1 and TRBJ1-2; TRBD1 is a possible D gene (6 bases). This CDR3 spans 16 amino acids. With 5 bases removed from V and 2 bases from J, the gap between germline ends came to 18 bases. The germline V gene encodes CDR1 SGHAT and CDR2 FQDESV (reference sequence).

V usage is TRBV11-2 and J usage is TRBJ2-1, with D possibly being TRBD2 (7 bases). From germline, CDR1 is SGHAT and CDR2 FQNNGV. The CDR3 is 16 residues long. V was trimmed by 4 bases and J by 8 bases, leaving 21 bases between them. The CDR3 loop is CASSSRMGGHFDEQFF. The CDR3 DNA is TGTGCCAGCAGCTCCCGCATGGGGGGGCATTTTGATGAGCAGTTCTTC.

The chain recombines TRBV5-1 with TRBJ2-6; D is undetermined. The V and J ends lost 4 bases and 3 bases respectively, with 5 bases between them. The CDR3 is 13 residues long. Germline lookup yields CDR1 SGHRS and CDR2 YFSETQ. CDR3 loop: CASSGDGANVLTF. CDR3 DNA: TGCGCCAGCAGCGGGGATGGGGCCAACGTCCTGACTTTC.